This passage covers 20 T cell receptor beta chains from one sample sequenced in a study of cytomegalovirus exposure and HLA in healthy donors. The PCR was carried out with 60 Vbeta primers and 13 Jbeta primers. Assay: immunoSEQ multiplex PCR; the TCRdb copy retains only in-frame clones and omits some. The sample holds 80,000 or so clones, less than 80% seen once. The sequencing sample was made of PBMCs. The receptors come from a woman aged 40 to 50 in good health and CMV-seronegative.

The genes are TRBV7-6 and TRBJ2-1; 10 positions match TRBD1. The CDR3 sequence is 16 residues long. The junction had 11 bases not matched to a gene; V was cut back by 5 bases and J by 7 bases. Germline CDR1 reads SGHVS; CDR2 reads FNYEAQ. In DNA, the CDR3 is TGTGCCAGCAGCCCCTTGACAGGGGGCGCGTTGAATGAGCAGTTCTTC. Its translation is CASSPLTGGALNEQFF.

This clone appeared a single time. V usage is TRBV15 and J usage is TRBJ1-4; D is possibly TRBD1 (6 bases). The CDR3 runs 16 residues. Trimming shortened V by 0 bases and J by 0 bases, and 8 bases separated the two germline ends. Per germline, CDR1 LNHNV and CDR2 YYDKDF (reference sequence). CDR3 loop: CATSRDRQATNEKLFF. The CDR3, as DNA: TGTGCCACCAGCAGAGATAGACAGGCAACTAATGAAAAACTGTTTTTT. The entire variable domain, with the rest obtained from reference TRBV15 and TRBJ1-4, is as follows: DAMVIQNPRYQVTQFGKPVTLSCSQTLNHNVMYWYQQKSSQAPKLLFHYYDKDFNNEADTPDNFQSRRPNTSFCFLDIRSPGLGDTAMYLCATSRDRQATNEKLFFGSGTQLSVL.

The J gene is TRBJ2-7, the V gene TRBV11-2; 9 bases fit TRBD2. Germline lookup yields CDR1 SGHAT and CDR2 FQNNGV. The CDR3 consists of 15 residues. J was trimmed by 7 bases and V by 10 bases; bases with no gene match: 17. Written as DNA, the CDR3 is TGTGCCACCGAGACTTTAGCGGGAGCCGTTGGGGAGCAGTACTTC. Translation gives CATETLAGAVGEQYF.

This clone was detected only once. The CDR3: CASTDRFNYGYTF. In DNA form, the CDR3 reads TGTGCCTCGACGGACAGATTTAACTATGGCTACACCTTC. The V and J genes are TRBV6-1 and TRBJ1-2; possibly TRBD1 for D (6 bases). Trimming took off 11 bases at V and 1 base at J, with 14 bases between the two ends. The CDR3 is made up of 13 amino acids. Germline CDR1 and CDR2: MNHNS and SASEGT.

V is TRBV6-6 and J is TRBJ1-2; TRBD1 matches at 8 bases. Germline V lookup: CDR1 MNHNY, CDR2 SVGAGI (reference sequence). This CDR3 has 13 amino acids. The V and J ends lost 6 bases and 3 bases, in that order; junction bases with no gene match: 3. DNA for the CDR3: TGTGCCAGCAGCCCAGGGGGCGACTATGGCTACACCTTC. Encoded protein: CASSPGGDYGYTF.

DNA of the CDR3: TGTGCCAGCCGACCTGCTGGGGAGTATGAGCAGTTCTTC. Its protein is CASRPAGEYEQFF. The chain carries TRBV6-5 and TRBJ2-1; tentatively, D is TRBD2 (5 bases). V was cut by 8 bases and J by 8 bases, with 16 bases left in between. CDR1 MNHEY and CDR2 SVGAGI come from the germline V gene. This CDR3 is built from 13 residues.

The chain has TRBV15 and TRBJ2-5; D uncertain. Germline CDR1 reads LNHNV; CDR2 reads YYDKDF (reference sequence). This CDR3 region has 13 residues. V dropped 1 base and J dropped 5 bases, with 8 bases sitting between them. CDR3 nucleotide sequence: TGTGCCACCAGCAGAGCTGGTCGGGAGACCCAGTACTTC. Translating it yields CATSRAGRETQYF.

V usage is TRBV6-1 and J usage is TRBJ2-1, with TRBD1 identical over 11 bases. The CDR3 spans 17 residues. CDR1 and CDR2 (germline): MNHNS, SASEGT. The V gene end was trimmed by 4 bases and the J gene end by 6 bases; junction bases not matched to a gene: 11. Here the CDR3 DNA reads TGTGCCAGCAGTGGCCGGGACAGGGGGACGTTGGGCAATGAGCAGTTCTTC. Protein: CASSGRDRGTLGNEQFF.

This sequence joins TRBV19 and TRBJ1-1, with D maybe TRBD1 (5 bases). CDR3 length: 13 amino acids. Per germline, CDR1 LNHDA and CDR2 SQIVND (reference sequence). V lost 7 bases and J lost 0, with 9 bases in between. CDR3 in DNA: TGTGCCAGTATGGGGGAGGTGAACACTGAAGCTTTCTTT. Amino acids: CASMGEVNTEAFF. Variable domain in full (rest from reference TRBV19 and TRBJ1-1): DGGITQSPKYLFRKEGQNVTLSCEQNLNHDAMYWYRQDPGQGLRLIYYSQIVNDFQKGDIAEGYSVSREKKESFPLTVTSAQKNPTAFYLCASMGEVNTEAFFGQGTRLTVV.

This clone has only one observation. The chain carries TRBV7-9 and TRBJ1-2; D might be TRBD1 (5 bases). The CDR3 is 13 residues long. V was clipped by 2 bases and J by 13 bases, with 17 bases between them. CDR1 and CDR2 (germline): SEHNR, FQNEAQ (reference sequence). The CDR3 bases are TGTGCCAGCAGCTTACCGACAGACCCCCAGGGCACCTTC. Translation gives CASSLPTDPQGTF.

The chain has TRBV5-5 and TRBJ2-7, with a possible D match to TRBD1 (7 bases). The CDR3 has 13 amino acids. In germline, CDR1 is SGHKS, CDR2 YYEKEE (reference sequence). Trimming removed 4 bases at V and 1 base at J, with 9 bases between. The CDR3, as DNA: TGTGCCAGCAGCCCAGGGGGGTCCTACGAGCAGTACTTC. Translating gives CASSPGGSYEQYF.

The chain carries TRBV9 and TRBJ2-1, with 10 bases that match TRBD2. The CDR3 covers 16 residues. The V gene's germline CDR1 is SGDLS and CDR2 YYNGEE. Unmatched junction bases numbered 10, after V lost 3 bases and J lost 7 bases. The CDR3 is CASSGGLAKELNEQFF. The DNA of the CDR3 is TGTGCCAGCAGCGGGGGACTAGCGAAGGAATTGAATGAGCAGTTCTTC.

CDR3 coding DNA: TGTGCCAGCAGTGACACAGGCGACGCCAAAAACATTCAGTACTTC. Translation: CASSDTGDAKNIQYF. This chain links TRBV25-1 with TRBJ2-4; possible D gene TRBD1, 5 bases. V was clipped by 3 bases and J by 1 base, with 10 bases between them. The CDR3 runs to 15 residues. From germline, CDR1 is MGHDK and CDR2 SYGVNS.

The V gene is TRBV13, the J gene TRBJ2-7; 11 nucleotides match TRBD2. Trimming took 3 bases from V and 0 from J; bases not matched to a gene: 10. Germline values: CDR1 PRHDT, CDR2 FYEKMQ (reference sequence). CDR3 length: 18 amino acids. CDR3 protein: CASSLTARLAGSSYEQYF. The CDR3 region has the DNA TGTGCCAGCAGCTTGACTGCCAGACTAGCGGGATCCTCCTACGAGCAGTACTTC. The variable domain in full, completed from reference TRBV13 and TRBJ2-7, reads AAGVIQSPRHLIKEKRETATLKCYPIPRHDTVYWYQQGPGQDPQFLISFYEKMQSDKGSIPDRFSAQQFSDYHSELNMSSLELGDSALYFCASSLTARLAGSSYEQYFGPGTRLTVT.

The gene calls are TRBV5-1 and TRBJ2-7; 7 bases agree with TRBD1. This CDR3 is built from 13 residues. V lost 5 bases to trimming and J lost 3 bases; unmatched junction nucleotides: 5. CDR1 is SGHRS, CDR2 YFSETQ, per germline. CDR3 in amino acids: CASRSDRDYEQYF. CDR3 bases: TGCGCCAGCAGATCCGACAGGGACTACGAGCAGTACTTC.

A note on this clone: The sample holds other DNA sequences that translate to the same CDR3. The chain uses TRBV5-1 and TRBJ1-1; 7 bases map to TRBD1. Germline lookup yields CDR1 SGHRS and CDR2 YFSETQ. The CDR3 runs to 15 residues. With 0 bases clipped from V and 1 base from J, the junction kept 3 bases outside the gene matches. The CDR3 DNA follows: TGCGCCAGCAGCTTGGCAGGGGGTACGAACACTGAAGCTTTCTTT. Residues: CASSLAGGTNTEAFF.

This chain connects TRBV5-4 to TRBJ2-7; D call uncertain. The CDR3 sequence is 12 residues long. Per the germline V gene, CDR1 is SGHNT and CDR2 is YYREEE (reference sequence). Trimming took off 1 base at V and 3 bases at J, with 5 bases between the two ends. CDR3 sequence reads: CASSLPNYEQYF. CDR3 nucleotides: TGTGCCAGCAGCTTGCCCAACTACGAGCAGTACTTC.

The chain has TRBV5-8 and TRBJ1-5; perhaps TRBD1 as D (5 bases). CDR3 length: 13 residues. Germline assignment: CDR1 SGHTS and CDR2 YDEGEE. V was shortened by 4 bases and J by 4 bases, with 9 bases between the two germline ends. CDR3 DNA sequence: TGTGCCAGCAGCCGGGGGTTAAATCAGCCCCAGCATTTT. Translating gives CASSRGLNQPQHF.

This sequence joins TRBV5-1 and TRBJ1-1, with 12 bases matching TRBD1. The ends lost 1 base at V and 0 bases at J; junction bases unmatched: 4. There are 17 residues in the CDR3. Germline V gives CDR1 SGHRS, CDR2 YFSETQ. This CDR3 reads CASSLYGTGGMNTEAFF. Here the CDR3 DNA reads TGCGCCAGCAGCTTGTATGGGACAGGGGGCATGAACACTGAAGCTTTCTTT.

The chain has TRBV7-3 and TRBJ2-3; 8 nucleotides agree with TRBD2. Per the germline V gene, CDR1 is SGHTA and CDR2 is FQGTGA. The CDR3 has 17 residues. After removal of 5 bases from V and 2 bases from J, the junction contained 12 bases not matched to a gene. The CDR3 bases are TGTGCCAGCAGCGCCACCACGAGCGGGAGATACACAGATACGCAGTATTTT. Residues: CASSATTSGRYTDTQYF.